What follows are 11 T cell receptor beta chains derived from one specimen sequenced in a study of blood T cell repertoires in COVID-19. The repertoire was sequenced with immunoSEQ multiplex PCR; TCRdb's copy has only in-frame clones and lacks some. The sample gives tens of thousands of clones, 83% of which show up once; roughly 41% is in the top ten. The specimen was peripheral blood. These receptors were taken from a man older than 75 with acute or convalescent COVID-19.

CDR3 in amino acids: CAWSVSSVSNTEAFF. In DNA, the CDR3 is TGTGCCTGGAGTGTCTCTTCGGTTTCGAACACTGAAGCTTTCTTT. The J gene is TRBJ1-1, the V gene TRBV30; D gene unclear. The CDR3 is made up of 15 amino acids. Germline CDR1 is GTSNPN and CDR2 is SVGIG (reference sequence). The V end lost 0 bases, the J end lost 1 base, and 12 bases lay between the germline ends.

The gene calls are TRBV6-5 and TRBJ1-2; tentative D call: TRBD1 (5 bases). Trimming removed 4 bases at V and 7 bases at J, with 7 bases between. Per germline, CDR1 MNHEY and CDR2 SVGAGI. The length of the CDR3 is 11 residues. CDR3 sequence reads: CASSSGSGYTF. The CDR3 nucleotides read TGTGCCAGCAGTTCAGGGTCTGGCTACACCTTC.

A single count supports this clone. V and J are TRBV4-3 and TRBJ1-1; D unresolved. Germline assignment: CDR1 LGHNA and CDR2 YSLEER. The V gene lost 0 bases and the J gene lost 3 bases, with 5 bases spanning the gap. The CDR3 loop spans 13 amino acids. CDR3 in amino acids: CASSQEPDTEAFF. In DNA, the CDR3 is TGCGCCAGCAGCCAAGAGCCGGACACTGAAGCTTTCTTT.

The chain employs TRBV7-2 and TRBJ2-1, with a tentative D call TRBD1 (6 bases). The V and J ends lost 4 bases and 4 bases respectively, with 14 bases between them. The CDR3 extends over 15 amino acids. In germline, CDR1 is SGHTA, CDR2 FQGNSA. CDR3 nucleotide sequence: TGTGCCAGCAGCTATAGCAGGGGATCTTACAATGAGCAGTTCTTC. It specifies CASSYSRGSYNEQFF.

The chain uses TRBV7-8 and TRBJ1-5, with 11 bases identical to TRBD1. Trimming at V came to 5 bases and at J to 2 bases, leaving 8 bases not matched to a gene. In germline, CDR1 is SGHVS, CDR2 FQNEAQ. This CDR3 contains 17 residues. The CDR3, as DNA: TGTGCCAGCAGCCGAGGACAGGGGGCGAGAGGCAATCAGCCCCAGCATTTT. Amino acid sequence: CASSRGQGARGNQPQHF.

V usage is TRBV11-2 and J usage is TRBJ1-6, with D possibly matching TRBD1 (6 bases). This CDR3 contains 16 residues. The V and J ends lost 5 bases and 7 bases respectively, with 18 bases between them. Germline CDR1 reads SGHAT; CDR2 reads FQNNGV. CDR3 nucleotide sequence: TGTGCCAGCAGCCCCCGACCGCTGGGGGCCAATTCACCCCTCCACTTT. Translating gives CASSPRPLGANSPLHF.

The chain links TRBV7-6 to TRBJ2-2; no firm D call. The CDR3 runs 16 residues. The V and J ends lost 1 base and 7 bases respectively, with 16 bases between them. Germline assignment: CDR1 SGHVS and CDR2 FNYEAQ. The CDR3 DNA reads TGTGCCAGCAGCTTAGGACTCGTCCCGTTCAACGGGGAGCTGTTTTTT. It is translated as CASSLGLVPFNGELFF. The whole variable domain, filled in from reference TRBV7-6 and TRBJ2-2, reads GAGVSQSPRYKVTKRGQDVALRCDPISGHVSLYWYRQALGQGPEFLTYFNYEAQQDKSGLPNDRFSAERPEGSISTLTIQRTEQRDSAMYRCASSLGLVPFNGELFFGEGSRLTVL.

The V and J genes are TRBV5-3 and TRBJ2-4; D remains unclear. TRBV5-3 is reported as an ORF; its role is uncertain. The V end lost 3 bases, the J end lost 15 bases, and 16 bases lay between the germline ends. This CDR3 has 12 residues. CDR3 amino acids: CARSSSFKKRYF. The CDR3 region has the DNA TGTGCCAGAAGCTCTTCTTTTAAGAAGAGGTACTTC.

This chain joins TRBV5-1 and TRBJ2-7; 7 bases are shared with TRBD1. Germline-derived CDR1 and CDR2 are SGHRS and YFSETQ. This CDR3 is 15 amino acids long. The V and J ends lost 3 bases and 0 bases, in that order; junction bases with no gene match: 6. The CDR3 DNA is TGCGCCAGCAGCTCGCTGACAGGGATCTCCTACGAGCAGTACTTC. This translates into CASSSLTGISYEQYF.

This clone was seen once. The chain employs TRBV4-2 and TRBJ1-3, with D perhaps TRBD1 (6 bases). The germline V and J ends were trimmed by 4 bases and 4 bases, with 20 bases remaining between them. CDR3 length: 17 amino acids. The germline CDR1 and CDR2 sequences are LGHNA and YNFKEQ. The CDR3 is CASSRDLGAAKGNTIYF. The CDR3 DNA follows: TGTGCCAGCAGCCGAGATCTGGGGGCGGCGAAGGGAAACACCATATATTTT.

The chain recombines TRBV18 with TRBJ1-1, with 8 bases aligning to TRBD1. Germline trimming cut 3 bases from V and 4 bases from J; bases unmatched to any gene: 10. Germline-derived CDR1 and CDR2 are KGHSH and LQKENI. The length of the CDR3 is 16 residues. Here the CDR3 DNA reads TGTGCCAGCTCACCCCGGAACAGGGGGTTGTCCACTGAAGCTTTCTTT. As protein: CASSPRNRGLSTEAFF.